Detailed here is one T cell receptor (beta chain). What it binds is not known. The method was immunoSEQ multiplex PCR; TCRdb's version includes in-frame clones alone and lacks a portion of them. Among approximately 74,000 clones listed, about 85% were seen once. This specimen belongs to a study of OX40 agonist ivuxolimab in advanced cancers. The wider study: Participants could have had prior anti-PD-1, anti-PD-L1 or anti-CTLA-4 therapy, and around 40% had some.

CDR3 length equals 12 residues. Trimming shortened V by 4 bases and J by 9 bases, and 13 bases separated the two germline ends. Germline loops: CDR1 SGHRS, CDR2 YFSETQ. Study observations and caveats: The study found that CD8+ T cells averaged more expanded clones than CD4+.

The sequencing used CD4+ or CD8+ T cells sorted from blood, collected in a trial of the OX40 agonist ivuxolimab. The chain carries TRBV5-1 and TRBJ1-1; no clear D gene. The receptor comes from an adult with an advanced solid tumor such as melanoma, head and neck, liver or kidney cancer. The CDR3 reads CASSNPGLKAFF. In DNA form, the CDR3 reads TGCGCCAGCAGCAATCCGGGATTGAAAGCTTTCTTT.